This TCR beta chain was identified in a study of shared clonotypes between healthy human individuals. Profiling relied on immunoSEQ multiplex PCR, and the TCRdb table lists in-frame clones only, not all of them. Seen here are around 690,000 clones, around 90% observed once, and the top ten hold 30% to 35%. From germline, CDR1 is SEHNR and CDR2 FQNEAQ (reference sequence). This CDR3 has 14 residues. Germline trimming cut 5 bases from V and 3 bases from J; bases unmatched to any gene: 4. The sample holds one count of this clone. To make CD8 memory, CD45RO+ cells were put together with CCR7-negative CD45RA+ TemRA cells.

The receptor comes from a man between 18 and 35 years old in good health. Some clones in this sample may be carry-over from other donors' samples. Sequencing was performed on memory CD8+ T cells from PBMCs. The sample's subset: CD45RO+ cells pooled with CCR7-negative TemRA cells. The chain recombines TRBV7-9 with TRBJ2-7, with TRBD2 matching over 10 bases. CDR3 sequence (DNA): TGTGCCAGCAGCACTACTAGCGGGGACTACGAGCAGTACTTC. This codes for CASSTTSGDYEQYF.